This T cell receptor beta chain is from a study of regulatory T cells in long-lasting Graves disease (dated by TCRdb to the early 2020s). Study-wide context: Persistent Graves' disease meant more than 5 years of antithyroid drug treatment with TSH receptor autoantibodies that stayed positive. This study used TCR sequencing and RNA sequencing of peripheral blood to compare persistent Graves' disease patients against newly diagnosed Graves' disease patients. The study was registered as a clinical trial and conducted in China. A total of roughly 33 samples were covered by TCR sequencing, comprising some 13 persistent and 20 or so newly diagnosed Graves' disease patients. Antithyroid drugs had been taken for around 9.8 years on average by persistent Graves' disease patients in the clinical cohort.

The CDR3, from cysteine to phenylalanine, totals 14 residues. Just the 42-base CDR3 DNA is kept, in frame starting at base 1. The germline V gene (reference sequence) sets CDR1 to LNHDA and CDR2 to SQIVND. Beyond this particular receptor, the publication reports: The authors acknowledged the small sample size as a limitation that may reduce accuracy. Compared with newly diagnosed patients, persistent Graves' disease patients had lower TCR Shannon entropy and fewer highly expanded clones, which suggests clonal expansion. Sequencing and analysis were limited to the TCR beta chain. More public clonotypes were shared among persistent patients (about 2,800) than among newly diagnosed patients (over 900). The study examined only peripheral blood because the primary lesion, thyroid tissue, could not be accessed. Persistent disease showed preferential use of TRBV28, TRBJ1-2 and TRBJ2-5, whereas newly diagnosed disease favored TRBV20-1 and TRBJ2-1.

Receptor libraries were prepared by multiplex PCR. Sequenced using an Illumina HiSeq 4000. iRepertoire HTBI primers and Arm-PCR amplification of CDR3 regions were used to construct TCR beta libraries. Before sequencing, the PCR products went through gel purification. Regarding the original processing steps: Across samples, 60 to 80 TRBV and 13 to 15 TRBJ segments were identified and used for gene usage analysis of CDR3 amino acid clonotypes. COPE and FqMerger were used to merge the filtered high-quality paired reads into contigs. BLAST was used to align contigs to IMGT TRBV, TRBD and TRBJ reference genes, with CDR3 defined following IMGT. Any clonotype with a frequency above 0.1% was classified as a highly expanded clone. Shannon entropy was used to measure repertoire diversity, and the Gini coefficient was used to measure V-J evenness. Clonotypes shared by more than one individual were considered public. Using fastp at Q25 and MiXCR, TCRdb reprocessed the public reads and kept productive beta chains. Rows matching on CDR3 protein sequence are summarized as one entry with the most common DNA and genes. The V and J calls and clone size are TCRdb's, not the authors'. The sample table contains a few hundred thousand distinct CDR3 sequences; only one count was recorded for approximately 25% of them. The leading ten clones occupy about 29% of the sample.

In the case of this clonotype: The antigen it binds to is not known. Nothing much larger sits one base from this clone, and base qualities are not available.

This sample's time point label indicates: persistent/refractory GD, antithyroid drugs over 5 years with positive TRAb. For both TCR sequencing and RNA sequencing, RNA was extracted from PBMCs using TRIzol. The diagnosis of Graves' disease was made according to American Thyroid Association guidelines. Recruitment of patients was carried out at an endocrinology department in Xi'an, China. Each patient gave about 10 milliliters of peripheral blood, collected in an EDTA anticoagulant tube. Ficoll Paque Plus density gradient separation was used to isolate PBMCs, and no further T cell sorting was performed. An Agilent 2100 Bioanalyzer and agarose gel were used to check RNA quality, while a NanoDrop 2000 measured RNA concentration.

The TCR was taken from a woman between 40 and 50 years old with Graves disease. Donor details come from another sample of the same person, matched by shared clones. Sequences were derived from peripheral blood mononuclear cells (PBMCs), sampled when the disease was refractory, from a patient treated with antithyroid drugs. The V gene is TRBV19 and the J gene is TRBJ2-5; the D gene may be TRBD1 or TRBD2, since each aligns over 5 bases. The DNA matches TRBJ2-1 better at its end, which makes the J call doubtful. The CDR3: CASSIGGEMNEQFF. The bases read TGTGCCAGTAGTATTGGGGGAGAAATGAATGAGCAGTTCTTC.